The next 29 T cell receptor beta chains were all read from a single sample in a study of beta chain features in type 1 diabetes. Since all of the isolated RNA was reverse transcribed, expressed TCRB transcripts were what got sequenced. Sequencing used immunoSEQ multiplex PCR; TCRdb keeps in-frame clones, though not all of them. The sample holds 250,000 to 300,000 clones, 8% seen once. The sequencing sample was made of central memory CD4+ T cells from blood. The receptors come from a woman in her late teens or twenties in good health.

The chain has TRBV9 and TRBJ1-6, with D possibly being TRBD1 (5 bases). The CDR3 is made up of 18 amino acids. V dropped 4 bases and J dropped 7 bases, with 24 bases sitting between them. Germline CDR1 and CDR2: SGDLS and YYNGEE. The CDR3 is CASSPRGGGPYGNSPLHF. CDR3 nucleotide sequence: TGTGCCAGCAGCCCCCGGGGGGGAGGCCCCTATGGAAATTCACCCCTCCACTTT.

This clone was detected a few times. V is TRBV9 and J is TRBJ1-3; D is ambiguous. The CDR3 loop spans 11 amino acids. From germline, CDR1 is SGDLS and CDR2 YYNGEE. V was clipped by 3 bases and J by 7 bases, with 5 bases between them. The DNA of the CDR3 is TGTGCCAGCAGCGCGAGTAACACCATATATTTT. This encodes CASSASNTIYF.

The chain links TRBV6-1 to TRBJ2-7, with 10 bases matching TRBD1. CDR1 and CDR2 from the germline V gene are MNHNS and SASEGT. Trimming cost V 6 bases and J 2 bases; bases outside gene matches: 4. The CDR3 loop spans 14 amino acids. The DNA for the CDR3 is TGTGCCAGCAGGGCCGGGACAGGGGCCTACGAGCAGTACGTC. This codes for CASRAGTGAYEQYV.

In this sample, this clone turned up a few times. At one end, the junction sequence differs from germline, possibly due to a read error. This chain connects TRBV10-3 to TRBJ1-4; no clear D gene. This CDR3 contains 14 residues. Germline-derived CDR1 and CDR2 are ENHRY and SYGVKD. The CDR3, as DNA: TGTGCCATCAGTGATGGAACAGTTAATGAAAATCTGTTTTTT. It translates to CAISDGTVNENLFF.

In this sample, this clone turned up many times. V is TRBV29-1 and J is TRBJ1-1; D not resolved. The CDR3 covers 12 residues. The germline CDR1 and CDR2 sequences are SQVTM and ANQGSEA. Trimming took 7 bases from V and 1 from J, leaving 10 bases between them. The DNA for the CDR3 is TGCAGCGCAACAACAGCGAACACTGAAGCTTTCTTT. It specifies CSATTANTEAFF.

The rearrangement uses TRBV4-2 and TRBJ2-3; D unclear. V was trimmed by 0 bases and J by 0 bases, leaving 7 bases between them. The length of the CDR3 is 15 residues. Germline CDR1 LGHNA, CDR2 YNFKEQ. The CDR3 is CASSQDHPSTDTQYF. CDR3 bases: TGTGCCAGCAGCCAAGATCACCCTAGCACAGATACGCAGTATTTT.

The CDR3 coding sequence is TGCAGCGCCAAGATACAGGGGAGAGGAGAAAAACTGTTTTTT. Its protein is CSAKIQGRGEKLFF. V gene TRBV29-1 combines with J gene TRBJ1-4; the match to TRBD1 covers 7 bases. The CDR3 covers 14 residues. The V and J ends lost 7 bases and 8 bases, in that order; junction bases with no gene match: 13. Germline V gene lookup returns CDR1 SQVTM and CDR2 ANQGSEA.

This clone was counted between two and nine times. The J gene is TRBJ2-5, the V gene TRBV7-9, with a possible D match to TRBD2 (5 bases). Trimming took 4 bases from V and 4 from J, leaving 10 bases between them. The CDR3 has 13 amino acids. The germline V gene encodes CDR1 SEHNR and CDR2 FQNEAQ (reference sequence). In DNA, the CDR3 is TGTGCCAGCAGCTCCTACCTAGCAGAGACCCAGTACTTC. It yields the protein CASSSYLAETQYF.

There are a few counts of this clone. This rearrangement joins TRBV6-6 to TRBJ2-7, with TRBD1 as a possible D gene (7 bases). The V end was cut by 5 bases, the J end by 6 bases, with 17 bases between. CDR1 and CDR2 from the germline V gene are MNHNY and SVGAGI (reference sequence). The CDR3 is 14 amino acids. CDR3 coding DNA: TGTGCCAGCAGTAGGCAGGGGGGAGTTTTCGAGCAGTACGTC. It translates to CASSRQGGVFEQYV.

There are a few counts of this clone. The V and J genes are TRBV5-1 and TRBJ2-5; TRBD1 matches at 7 bases. Unmatched junction bases numbered 21, after V lost 3 bases and J lost 7 bases. Germline V gene lookup returns CDR1 SGHRS and CDR2 YFSETQ. The CDR3 spans 18 residues. CDR3 sequence (DNA): TGCGCCAGCAGCTGGACCCAACAGGGGTGGGGCGGATCAGGGACCCAGTACTTC. Translated, it gives CASSWTQQGWGGSGTQYF.

This sequence joins TRBV9 and TRBJ2-1; 9 bases agree with TRBD2. Trimming took 3 bases from V and 5 from J; bases not matched to a gene: 9. The CDR3 has 16 residues. The germline V gene encodes CDR1 SGDLS and CDR2 YYNGEE. CDR3 protein: CASSDYSGGRNNEQFF. As DNA, the CDR3 is TGTGCCAGCAGCGACTATAGCGGGGGACGTAACAATGAGCAGTTCTTC.

The rearrangement links TRBV11-2 to TRBJ2-6; D gene uncertain. Per germline, CDR1 SGHAT and CDR2 FQNNGV. Trimming stripped 0 bases from V and 8 bases from J, with 5 bases between. This CDR3 spans 13 amino acids. The chain's CDR3 is CASSLDRPNVLTF. The CDR3, as DNA: TGTGCCAGCAGCTTAGATCGCCCCAACGTCCTGACTTTC. The whole variable domain, filled in from reference TRBV11-2 and TRBJ2-6, reads EAGVAQSPRYKIIEKRQSVAFWCNPISGHATLYWYQQILGQGPKLLIQFQNNGVVDDSQLPKDRFSAERLKGVDSTLKIQPAKLEDSAVYLCASSLDRPNVLTFGAGSRLTVL.

This clone was found a few times. This chain joins TRBV9 and TRBJ2-5; no firm D call. Trimming removed 3 bases from V and 5 bases from J, with 11 bases in between. This CDR3 region has 13 residues. The germline V gene has CDR1 SGDLS and CDR2 YYNGEE. The CDR3 DNA is TGTGCCAGCAGCGCGCCCGGTGCGGAGACCCAGTACTTC. Amino acid sequence: CASSAPGAETQYF.

This clone has just a few counts. The V call is TRBV7-8, the J call TRBJ2-4; TRBD1 agrees at 9 bases. In germline, CDR1 is SGHVS, CDR2 FQNEAQ. The CDR3 runs 14 residues. With V trimmed by 5 bases and J by 4 bases, 3 bases remained unmatched. CDR3 amino acids: CASSAGQGKNIQYF. CDR3 DNA sequence: TGTGCCAGCAGCGCTGGACAGGGGAAAAACATTCAGTACTTC. The variable domain in full, with the rest retrieved from reference TRBV7-8 and TRBJ2-4, is GAGVSQSPRYKVAKRGQDVALRCDPISGHVSLFWYQQALGQGPEFLTYFQNEAQLDKSGLPSDRFFAERPEGSVSTLKIQRTQQEDSAVYLCASSAGQGKNIQYFGAGTRLSVL.

Only a few counts were recorded for this clone. The chain links TRBV14 to TRBJ2-1, with TRBD1 identical over 10 bases. Germline values: CDR1 SGHDN, CDR2 FVKESK. The CDR3 spans 14 residues. V lost 4 bases, J lost 12 bases, and 9 bases stayed unmatched. The CDR3 DNA sequence: TGTGCCAGCAGCCCCCGGGACAGGGGACGAGGGCAGTTCTTC. Residues: CASSPRDRGRGQFF.

This clone was detected a few times. The V call is TRBV19, the J call TRBJ1-5; D is unresolved. V lost 7 bases to trimming and J lost 0 bases, with 13 bases between them. This CDR3 is built from 15 residues. Germline V gene data show CDR1 as LNHDA and CDR2 as SQIVND (reference sequence). In DNA, the CDR3 is TGTGCCAGTAATTACAAGTCCGATAGCAATCAGCCCCAGCATTTT. Encoded protein: CASNYKSDSNQPQHF.

This clone has more than one count but fewer than ten. This CDR3 is also generated by other DNA sequences in the sample. The chain joins TRBV19 to TRBJ1-1; D is perhaps TRBD1 (5 bases). The CDR3 runs to 15 residues. Germline V CDR1 and CDR2: LNHDA, SQIVND (reference sequence). The V end lost 1 base, the J end lost 0 bases, and 9 bases lay between the germline ends. CDR3 nucleotide sequence: TGTGCCAGTAGTATAGTAGGGGTCATGAACACTGAAGCTTTCTTT. It encodes CASSIVGVMNTEAFF.

This clone has at least ten counts. This chain uses TRBV29-1 with TRBJ1-1, with 10 nucleotides matching TRBD1. Losses at the gene ends were 4 bases for V and 1 base for J; bases not matched to a gene: 3. The CDR3 runs to 14 residues. The germline V gene encodes CDR1 SQVTM and CDR2 ANQGSEA. CDR3 in amino acids: CSVVDRGKNTEAFF. Here the CDR3 DNA reads TGCAGCGTTGTGGACAGGGGGAAGAACACTGAAGCTTTCTTT. Filled out from reference TRBV29-1 and TRBJ1-1, the complete variable domain reads SAVISQKPSRDICQRGTSLTIQCQVDSQVTMMFWYRQQPGQSLTLIATANQGSEATYESGFVIDKFPISRPNLTFSTLTVSNMSPEDSSIYLCSVVDRGKNTEAFFGQGTRLTVV.

V gene TRBV11-2 combines with J gene TRBJ2-5; 8 bases align to TRBD2. This CDR3 region has 12 residues. Losses at the gene ends were 0 bases for V and 13 bases for J; bases not matched to a gene: 4. Germline assignment: CDR1 SGHAT and CDR2 FQNNGV. The CDR3 sequence: CASSLEKRGLYF. The CDR3 coding sequence is TGTGCCAGCAGCTTAGAAAAGCGGGGGTTGTACTTC.

CDR3 sequence reads: CASGSQTGSPLHF. The CDR3 DNA is TGTGCCAGCGGGTCCCAGACAGGATCACCCCTCCACTTT. The chain couples TRBV6-5 to TRBJ1-6; a possible D gene is TRBD1 (6 bases). Trimming pared 8 bases from V and 10 bases from J, leaving 15 bases between. The CDR3 is 13 residues long. Germline lookup yields CDR1 MNHEY and CDR2 SVGAGI.

The sample holds a few counts of this clone. The gene calls are TRBV18 and TRBJ1-2; the D is unclear. The CDR3 sequence is 15 residues long. CDR1 and CDR2 from the germline V gene are KGHSH and LQKENI. V was cut by 2 bases and J by 3 bases, with 13 bases left in between. The CDR3 spells CASSPRREVDYGYTF. The CDR3 region has the DNA TGTGCCAGCTCACCAAGAAGGGAGGTTGACTATGGCTACACCTTC.

This clone was seen more than once but under ten times. The V and J genes are TRBV7-2 and TRBJ2-3, with D possibly TRBD2 on 7 matching bases. Trimming took 5 bases from V and 9 from J, leaving 15 bases between them. There are 13 residues in the CDR3. Germline V gene sequence: CDR1 SGHTA, CDR2 FQGNSA. The CDR3 reads CASSGEAGATQYF. The DNA of the CDR3 is TGTGCCAGCAGCGGCGAGGCGGGGGCCACGCAGTATTTT.

This clone was found a few times. The V and J genes are TRBV18 and TRBJ1-2; the D gene is possibly TRBD1 (6 bases). The CDR3 has 15 amino acids. The V gene lost 3 bases and the J gene lost 4 bases, with 15 bases spanning the gap. Germline V gene sequence: CDR1 KGHSH, CDR2 LQKENI. The CDR3 spells CASSPSGDRGYGYTF. The CDR3 coding sequence is TGTGCCAGCTCACCCTCAGGGGATCGTGGCTATGGCTACACCTTC.

This clone showed up many times. The CDR3 loop reads CASSPTASAYGYTF. The CDR3 DNA reads as TGCGCCAGCAGCCCCACCGCGTCAGCCTATGGCTACACCTTC. The V and J genes are TRBV4-3 and TRBJ1-2; unclear D gene. V lost 4 bases, J lost 4 bases, and 13 bases lay in between. Germline V gene lookup returns CDR1 LGHNA and CDR2 YSLEER. This CDR3 region has 14 residues.

This clone was detected only a few times. The chain employs TRBV6-1 and TRBJ2-1; a weak D match, TRBD1 (6 bases). The CDR3 covers 15 residues. V was trimmed by 6 bases and J by 0 bases, leaving 12 bases between them. Germline V gene sequence: CDR1 MNHNS, CDR2 SASEGT. CDR3 sequence: CASRETGSSYNEQFF. The CDR3 coding sequence is TGTGCCAGCAGAGAGACAGGAAGCTCCTACAATGAGCAGTTCTTC.

This rearrangement joins TRBV28 to TRBJ2-7, with TRBD1 matching 9 bases. The V and J ends lost 5 bases and 5 bases, in that order; junction bases with no gene match: 7. The CDR3 sequence is 14 residues long. Germline V gene sequence: CDR1 MDHEN, CDR2 SYDVKM. The CDR3 region has the DNA TGTGCCAGCAGTCGTCCGGACAGGGGTAACGAGCAGTACGTC. This codes for CASSRPDRGNEQYV.

This clone was found a few times. V gene TRBV11-1 combines with J gene TRBJ2-1; TRBD2 might be the D (6 bases). Germline assignment: CDR1 SGHAT and CDR2 FQDESV (reference sequence). This CDR3 has 14 amino acids. The V end was cut by 0 bases, the J end by 3 bases, with 6 bases between. Written as DNA, the CDR3 is TGTGCCAGCAGCTTAGCGGGACTCTACAATGAGCAGTTCTTC. Translation gives CASSLAGLYNEQFF.

Concerning this clone: This likely came from a read error, as a far larger clone is one base away. The CDR3 here is CASSLLTGTSGRAPYEQYF. CDR3 DNA sequence: TGTGCCAGCAGCCTCCTGACCGGGACTAGCGGGAGGGCCCCCTACGAGCAGTACTTC. The rearrangement joins TRBV7-2 to TRBJ2-7, with TRBD2 identical over 16 bases. The trim removed 5 bases at V and 2 bases at J, leaving 12 bases unmatched. The germline gives CDR1 SGHTA, CDR2 FQGNSA. The length of the CDR3 is 19 residues. Using reference TRBV7-2 and TRBJ2-7 for the parts outside the CDR3, the full variable domain is GAGVSQSPSNKVTEKGKDVELRCDPISGHTALYWYRQSLGQGLEFLIYFQGNSAPDKSGLPSDRFSAERTGGSVSTLTIQRTQQEDSAVYLCASSLLTGTSGRAPYEQYFGPGTRLTVT.

V usage is TRBV5-1 and J usage is TRBJ1-1; D unclear. Looked up from germline, CDR1 is SGHRS and CDR2 is YFSETQ. The CDR3 consists of 15 residues. The V end was cut by 4 bases, the J end by 0 bases, with 13 bases between. CDR3 sequence: CASSPSAGVNTEAFF. DNA of the CDR3: TGCGCCAGCAGCCCCTCGGCTGGGGTGAACACTGAAGCTTTCTTT.